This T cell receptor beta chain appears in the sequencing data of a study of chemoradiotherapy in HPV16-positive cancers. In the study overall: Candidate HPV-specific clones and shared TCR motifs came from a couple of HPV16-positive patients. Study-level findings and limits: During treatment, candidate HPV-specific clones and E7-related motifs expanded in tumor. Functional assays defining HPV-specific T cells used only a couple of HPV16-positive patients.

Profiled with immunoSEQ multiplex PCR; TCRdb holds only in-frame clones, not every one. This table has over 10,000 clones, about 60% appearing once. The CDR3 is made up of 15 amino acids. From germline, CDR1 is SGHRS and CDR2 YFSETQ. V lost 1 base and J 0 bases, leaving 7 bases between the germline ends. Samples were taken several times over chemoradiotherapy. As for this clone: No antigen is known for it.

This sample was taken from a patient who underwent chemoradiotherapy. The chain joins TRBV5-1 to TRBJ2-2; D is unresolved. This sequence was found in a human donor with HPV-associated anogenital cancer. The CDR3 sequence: CASSLIPPNTGELFF. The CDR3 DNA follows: TGCGCCAGCAGCTTGATCCCCCCGAACACCGGGGAGCTGTTTTTT.